These 17 T cell receptor beta chains were sequenced from one sample in a study of breast tumors, draining lymph nodes, adjacent tissues. Breast cancer patients provided tissue from their axillary draining lymph nodes. TCRdb re-analysed the multiplex PCR reads in MiXCR, keeping a single row per CDR3 protein. The sample shows 250,000 or so distinct CDR3 sequences, 30% to 35% of them seen only once. Sample: axillary lymph node tissue. These receptors were collected from a female donor with breast cancer. Some clones in this sample may be carry-over from other donors' samples.

Remarks on this clonotype: The junction departs from the called germline gene at one end, perhaps through a read error. The J gene is TRBJ2-1, the V gene TRBV10-1, with 11 bases that match TRBD2. The V gene's germline CDR1 is WNHNN and CDR2 SYGVQD (reference sequence). The CDR3 contains 14 residues. CDR3 sequence: CASSLAGGINEQFF. Here the CDR3 DNA reads TGTGCCAGCTCCTTAGCGGGAGGGATCAATGAGCAGTTCTTC.

With regard to this clonotype: A read error may account for a junction end that differs from germline. The V and J genes are TRBV6-5 and TRBJ1-5; D not resolved. The germline CDR1 and CDR2 sequences are MNHEY and SVGAGI. CDR3 size: 14 residues. The CDR3 DNA sequence: TGTGCCAGCAGTCACTCAGGAGGGAATGAGCCCCAGCATTTT. Amino acids: CASSHSGGNEPQHF.

On this clonotype: A read error may explain this, as a much larger clone is one base away. V usage is TRBV11-2 and J usage is TRBJ2-7, with D unresolved. Germline lookup yields CDR1 SGHAT and CDR2 FQNNGV. This CDR3 has 13 residues. The CDR3 sequence is CAGSSSSTYEQYF. For the CDR3, the DNA is TGTGCCGGCAGCTCCTCTTCAACCTACGAGCAGTACTTC. Variable domain in full (rest from reference TRBV11-2 and TRBJ2-7): EAGVAQSPRYKIIEKRQSVAFWCNPISGHATLYWYQQILGQGPKLLIQFQNNGVVDDSQLPKDRFSAERLKGVDSTLKIQPAKLEDSAVYLCAGSSSSTYEQYFGPGTRLTVT.

The table lists this clonotype with many counts. V usage is TRBV6-1 and J usage is TRBJ1-5; D unclear. The germline CDR1 and CDR2 sequences are MNHNS and SASEGT. Trimming took 0 bases from V and 1 from J, leaving 4 bases between them. This CDR3 region has 14 residues. CDR3 residues: CASSEAQSNQPQHF. For the CDR3, the DNA is TGTGCCAGCAGTGAAGCCCAAAGCAATCAGCCCCAGCATTTT.

The chain has TRBV29-1 and TRBJ1-1; D perhaps matches TRBD1 (5 bases). CDR3 length: 14 amino acids. The V and J ends lost 4 bases and 4 bases respectively, with 16 bases between them. The V gene's germline CDR1 is SQVTM and CDR2 ANQGSEA. The DNA for the CDR3 is TGCAGCGTTGGTTTGACAGCGGGCGGCACTGAAGCTTTCTTT. Translation: CSVGLTAGGTEAFF.

This clonotype showed up just a few times. Because it lacks the conserved phenylalanine or tryptophan at the end, this CDR3 is likely a read error. V and J are TRBV5-4 and TRBJ2-7; D is ambiguous. Germline V gene sequence: CDR1 SGHNT, CDR2 YYREEE (reference sequence). The CDR3 sequence is 18 residues long. Trimming stripped 2 bases from V and 3 bases from J, with 24 bases between. CDR3 amino acids: CASSLSSSPNGRYYEQYS. The CDR3 region has the DNA TGTGCCAGCAGCTTAAGTAGTAGCCCCAATGGTAGATACTACGAGCAGTACTCC.

Of note for this clonotype: This may be a read error, as it is one base from a much larger clone. The V call is TRBV11-2, the J call TRBJ2-1; 12 positions match TRBD2. Germline values: CDR1 SGHAT, CDR2 FQNNGV. Unmatched junction bases numbered 8, after V lost 1 base and J lost 4 bases. The CDR3 runs 18 residues. CDR3 region: CASSLVVASGRVYNEQFF. CDR3 DNA: TGTGCCAGCAGCTTAGTGGTGGCTAGCGGGAGGGTTTACAATGAGCAGTTCTTC.

Details on this clonotype: It may be a read error: a sequence one base away is much more abundant. The V call is TRBV20-1, the J call TRBJ2-7, with D uncertain. The CDR3 totals 13 residues. Germline CDR1 and CDR2: DFQATT and SNEGSKA (reference sequence). Here the CDR3 reads CSASPTFRYAQYF. The CDR3 nucleotides are TGCAGTGCTAGCCCTACTTTTAGGTACGCGCAGTACTTC.

This clonotype was counted at least ten times. The chain is built from TRBV4-3 and TRBJ1-2; D ambiguous. The CDR3 totals 14 residues. V lost 0 bases and J lost 8, with 13 bases in between. The V gene's germline CDR1 is LGHNA and CDR2 YSLEER. The DNA for the CDR3 is TGCGCCAGCAGCCAAGATCTCAACCCAGAAGGCTACACCTTC. It specifies CASSQDLNPEGYTF.

The chain employs TRBV6-2 or TRBV6-3 and TRBJ2-7; 8 bases map to TRBD2. Trimming removed 5 bases from V and 2 bases from J; junction bases left unmatched: 11. CDR3 length: 16 residues. Germline V lookup: CDR1 MNHEY, CDR2 SVGEGT. CDR3 protein: CASSLSGTSIPYEQYF. CDR3 DNA sequence: TGTGCCAGCAGTCTTAGCGGGACTTCCATCCCCTACGAGCAGTACTTC.

This clonotype was recorded at least ten times. A read error may account for a junction end that differs from germline. This chain links TRBV6-1 with TRBJ2-2; D gene uncertain. The V gene's germline CDR1 is MNHNS and CDR2 SASEGT. The length of the CDR3 is 14 residues. The CDR3 is CASREGPGTGELFF. CDR3 sequence (DNA): TGTGCCAGCAGGGAAGGGCCAGGCACCGGGGAGCTGTTTTTT.

This clonotype was picked up many times. V gene TRBV19 combines with J gene TRBJ1-2; TRBD1 matches at 8 bases. V dropped 5 bases and J dropped 8; count of bases not matched to a gene: 7. In germline, CDR1 is LNHDA, CDR2 SQIVND (reference sequence). This CDR3 region has 13 residues. The CDR3 DNA is TGTGCCAGTAGTCCCGGGACAGGTGGGGGCTACACCTTC. Encoded protein: CASSPGTGGGYTF.

This clonotype was recorded a few times. This could be a read error, since a much larger clone is one nucleotide away. CDR3 DNA sequence: TGTGCCAGCAGCGTAGACCAGGGAGGGACTGGACCAAAGCAGTTCTTC. Amino acids: CASSVDQGGTGPKQFF. The chain carries TRBV9 and TRBJ2-1; 7 bases agree with TRBD2. Germline values: CDR1 SGDLS, CDR2 YYNGEE. The CDR3 extends over 16 amino acids. J gave up 11 bases and V 0 bases, and 14 bases lay outside the gene matches.

This clonotype was recorded once. One end of the junction fails to match germline, which may point to a read error. The chain recombines TRBV6-6 with TRBJ2-3, with D perhaps TRBD1 (6 bases). The CDR3 covers 13 residues. Germline values: CDR1 MNHNY, CDR2 SVGAGI (reference sequence). The CDR3 here is CAISNRVTDTQYF. As DNA, the CDR3 is TGTGCCATCAGCAACAGGGTTACAGATACCCAGTATTTT.

The genes are TRBV10-3 and TRBJ2-3; no firm D call. The DNA end is more similar to TRBJ1-5, so the J call may be wrong. The CDR3 extends over 11 amino acids. CDR1 and CDR2 (germline): ENHRY, SYGVKD. The CDR3 loop reads CAVGRGDTQHF. The CDR3 DNA sequence: TGTGCCGTGGGCCGGGGAGATACGCAGCATTTT.

This clonotype was recorded at least ten times. The chain links TRBV20-1 to TRBJ1-5; the match to TRBD1 covers 9 bases. Losses at the gene ends were 8 bases for V and 7 bases for J; bases not matched to a gene: 9. The CDR3 is 13 residues long. Germline V gene lookup returns CDR1 DFQATT and CDR2 SNEGSKA (reference sequence). CDR3 sequence (DNA): TGCAGTACGACCGGGACAGGGAGCCAGCCCCAGCATTTT. Its protein is CSTTGTGSQPQHF.

The rearrangement joins TRBV10-2 to TRBJ2-5, with unresolved D. Germline CDR1 reads WSHSY; CDR2 reads SAAADI. Trimming took 5 bases from V and 4 from J, leaving 14 bases between them. This CDR3 is 14 amino acids long. The CDR3 DNA sequence: TGCGCCAGCAGTTCGGCCTCGGCTGTAGAGACCCAGTACTTC. It translates to CASSSASAVETQYF.